This T cell receptor (beta chain) was captured in a study of Ad26.COV2.S vaccination and SARS-CoV-2 variants. Findings and limits, study-wide: Reports say spike-specific CD8+ and CD4+ T cell responses covered substantial breadth after vaccination.

Treatment in this sample: roughly 19 received Ad26.COV2.S at low or high dose, single or two shots; roughly five received placebo; per-sample allocation not given. Collection of samples fell on day 63 after the first vaccine or placebo injection. An adult of 18-55 years in Boston served as donor. It was Wuhan-strain SARS-CoV-2 spike that the Ad26 vaccine vector expressed. A note on this clone: Its antigen is unidentified.

Method: immunoSEQ multiplex PCR; TCRdb's copy keeps in-frame clones and lacks some. The repertoire holds about 400,000 clones, with roughly 90% as singletons. Germline loops: CDR1 MRHNA, CDR2 SNTAGT. V lost 6 bases and J 2 bases, leaving 13 bases between the germline ends. The CDR3 totals 14 residues. The receptor was derived from a person between 18 and 59 years old who received the Ad26.COV2.S COVID-19 vaccine or a placebo. Here the sequenced sample was peripheral blood, taken in a trial of Ad26.COV2.S vaccine versus placebo. The gene calls are TRBV6-4 and TRBJ1-2; no definite D call. CDR3 coding DNA: TGTGCCAGCAGCCCCGTCATACAAAACTATGGCTACACCTTC. It yields the protein CASSPVIQNYGYTF.